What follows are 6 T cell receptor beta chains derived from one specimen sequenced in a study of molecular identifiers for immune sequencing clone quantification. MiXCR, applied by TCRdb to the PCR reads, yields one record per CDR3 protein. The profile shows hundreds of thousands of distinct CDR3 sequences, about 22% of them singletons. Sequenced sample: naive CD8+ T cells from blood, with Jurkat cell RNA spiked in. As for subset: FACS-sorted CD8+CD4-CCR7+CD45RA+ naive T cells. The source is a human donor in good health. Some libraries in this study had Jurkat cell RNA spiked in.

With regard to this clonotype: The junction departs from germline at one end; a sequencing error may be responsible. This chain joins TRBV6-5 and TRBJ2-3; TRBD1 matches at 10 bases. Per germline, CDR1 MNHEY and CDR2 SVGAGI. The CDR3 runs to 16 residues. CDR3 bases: TGTGCCAGCAGCTTCGATCGACAGGGGGCATCAGATACGCCGTATTTT. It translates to CASSFDRQGASDTPYF.

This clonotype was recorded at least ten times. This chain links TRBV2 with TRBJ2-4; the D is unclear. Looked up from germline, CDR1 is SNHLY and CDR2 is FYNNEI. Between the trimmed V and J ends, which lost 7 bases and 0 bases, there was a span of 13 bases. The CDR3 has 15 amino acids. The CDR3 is CASTSSSVAKNIQYF. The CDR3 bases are TGTGCCAGCACAAGTAGCAGCGTAGCCAAAAACATTCAGTACTTC.

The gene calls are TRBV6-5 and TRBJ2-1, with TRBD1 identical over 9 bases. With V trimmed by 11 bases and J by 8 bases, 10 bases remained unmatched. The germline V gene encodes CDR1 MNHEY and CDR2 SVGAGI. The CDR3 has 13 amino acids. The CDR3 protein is CAGPGQGFDEQFF. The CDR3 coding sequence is TGTGCCGGACCGGGACAGGGTTTCGATGAGCAGTTCTTC.

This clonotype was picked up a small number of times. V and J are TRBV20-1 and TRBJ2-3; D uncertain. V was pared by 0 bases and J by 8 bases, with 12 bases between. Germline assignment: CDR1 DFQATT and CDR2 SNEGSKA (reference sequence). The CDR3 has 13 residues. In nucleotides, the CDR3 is TGCAGTGCTAGAGATGACGAAATAGGTACGCAGTATTTT. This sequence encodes CSARDDEIGTQYF.

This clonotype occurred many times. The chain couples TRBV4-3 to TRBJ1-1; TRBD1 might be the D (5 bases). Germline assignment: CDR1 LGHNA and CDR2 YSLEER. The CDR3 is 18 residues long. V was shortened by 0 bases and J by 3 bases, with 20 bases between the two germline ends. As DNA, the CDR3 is TGCGCCAGCAGCCAAGATCAAGGGCCAGGGTCGTGGGACACTGAAGCTTTCTTT. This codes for CASSQDQGPGSWDTEAFF.

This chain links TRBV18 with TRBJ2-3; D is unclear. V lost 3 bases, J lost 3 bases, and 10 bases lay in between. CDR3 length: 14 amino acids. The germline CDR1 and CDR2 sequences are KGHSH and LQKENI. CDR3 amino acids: CASSPFGETDTQYF. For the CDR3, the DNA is TGTGCCAGCTCACCTTTCGGAGAGACAGATACGCAGTATTTT.